These 18 T cell receptor beta chains were sequenced from one sample in a study of blood T cell repertoires in COVID-19. Clones were read by immunoSEQ multiplex PCR, and TCRdb kept only the in-frame ones, dropping some. The sample records around 200,000 clones, 85% being singletons. Input material: PBMCs or T cells enriched from blood (not recorded which). The receptors derive from a man aged 35-49 years who had recovered from COVID-19.

The V and J genes are TRBV12-5 and TRBJ2-1; TRBD2 agrees at 10 bases. The germline V gene has CDR1 LGHNT and CDR2 FRNRAP. This CDR3 is 17 amino acids long. Unmatched junction bases numbered 11, after V lost 1 base and J lost 8 bases. In DNA form, the CDR3 reads TGTGCTAGTGGTTTGGGGACTAGCGGAGGAGCGGGCGATGAGCAGTTCTTC. This translates into CASGLGTSGGAGDEQFF.

The V call is TRBV19, the J call TRBJ2-3; 9 positions match TRBD2. This CDR3 contains 15 residues. The J segment lost 5 bases and the V segment lost 3 bases, leaving 6 bases of the junction unmatched. CDR1 and CDR2 (germline): LNHDA, SQIVND (reference sequence). The CDR3 DNA reads as TGTGCCAGTAGTATGGTGGCGGGAGGGCTAGATACGCAGTATTTT. It is translated as CASSMVAGGLDTQYF. The full variable domain, rest sourced from reference TRBV19 and TRBJ2-3, is DGGITQSPKYLFRKEGQNVTLSCEQNLNHDAMYWYRQDPGQGLRLIYYSQIVNDFQKGDIAEGYSVSREKKESFPLTVTSAQKNPTAFYLCASSMVAGGLDTQYFGPGTRLTVL.

The chain couples TRBV27 to TRBJ1-3; D is undetermined. CDR3 size: 15 residues. V gave up 5 bases and J gave up 0 bases, with 11 bases separating them. Germline CDR1 and CDR2: MNHEY and SMNVEV (reference sequence). CDR3 sequence reads: CASSLTPSSGNTIYF. The CDR3 region has the DNA TGTGCCAGCAGTCTCACGCCGAGCTCTGGAAACACCATATATTTT.

This chain links TRBV5-1 with TRBJ2-2; a weak D match, TRBD2 (5 bases). CDR1 is SGHRS and CDR2 is YFSETQ in the germline V gene. Trimming took off 4 bases at V and 5 bases at J, with 15 bases between the two ends. The CDR3 totals 15 residues. The chain's CDR3 is CASSRGFGETGELFF. The CDR3, as DNA: TGCGCCAGCAGCAGAGGGTTTGGGGAAACCGGGGAGCTGTTTTTT.

This clone is a singleton in its sample. The chain has TRBV7-8 and TRBJ2-7; 7 bases align to TRBD1. The V gene's germline CDR1 is SGHVS and CDR2 FQNEAQ. Losses at the gene ends were 4 bases for V and 6 bases for J; bases not matched to a gene: 6. The CDR3 spans 13 residues. Written as DNA, the CDR3 is TGTGCCAGCAGCTCTGGACAGGTCGGCGAGCAGTACTTC. Translating gives CASSSGQVGEQYF.

V usage is TRBV29-1 and J usage is TRBJ2-3, with D perhaps TRBD1 (5 bases). The V and J ends lost 5 bases and 4 bases respectively, with 10 bases between them. Germline V gene lookup returns CDR1 SQVTM and CDR2 ANQGSEA. This CDR3 spans 12 amino acids. This CDR3 is CSVLRAPDTQYF. The DNA for the CDR3 is TGCAGCGTTCTCAGGGCCCCAGATACGCAGTATTTT.

The rearrangement uses TRBV5-1 and TRBJ2-7; D gene unclear. Trimming took off 2 bases at V and 6 bases at J, with 6 bases between the two ends. The length of the CDR3 is 11 residues. Germline V lookup: CDR1 SGHRS, CDR2 YFSETQ. The CDR3 nucleotides read TGCGCCAGCAGCTTCCGGAGCGAGCAGTACTTC. Translating gives CASSFRSEQYF.

The V and J genes are TRBV6-5 and TRBJ1-5; the match to TRBD1 covers 7 bases. The junction had 4 bases not matched to a gene; V was cut back by 7 bases and J by 1 base. The CDR3 sequence is 14 residues long. The germline V gene encodes CDR1 MNHEY and CDR2 SVGAGI. This chain's CDR3 is CASTQTGSNQPQHF. Here the CDR3 DNA reads TGTGCCAGCACCCAGACAGGGAGCAATCAGCCCCAGCATTTT.

This rearrangement joins TRBV18 to TRBJ2-7, with D perhaps matching TRBD2 (5 bases). The CDR3 runs to 13 residues. Germline CDR1 and CDR2: KGHSH and LQKENI. V lost 5 bases and J lost 4, with 12 bases in between. CDR3 DNA sequence: TGTGCCAGCTCAACGGGAACCAATTACGAGCAGTACTTC. Protein sequence: CASSTGTNYEQYF.

The chain is built from TRBV5-6 and TRBJ1-3; no clear D. Germline CDR1 and CDR2: SGHDT and YYEEEE. Trimming removed 1 base from V and 0 bases from J, with 14 bases in between. The CDR3 extends over 17 amino acids. The CDR3 here is CASSLRGLMSSGNTIYF. CDR3 sequence (DNA): TGTGCCAGCAGCTTGAGAGGGTTGATGAGCTCTGGAAACACCATATATTTT.

V and J are TRBV5-6 and TRBJ1-2, with D possibly matching TRBD1 (6 bases). CDR1 and CDR2 (germline): SGHDT, YYEEEE. The CDR3 sequence is 14 residues long. Trimming took 4 bases from V and 4 from J, leaving 14 bases between them. CDR3 coding DNA: TGTGCCAGCAGCACAAACAGGGAGGGCTATGGCTACACCTTC. Translating it yields CASSTNREGYGYTF.

V gene TRBV11-3 combines with J gene TRBJ2-5, with D unclear. The V gene lost 1 base and the J gene lost 2 bases, with 5 bases spanning the gap. The CDR3 is made up of 13 amino acids. CDR1 SGHNT and CDR2 YENEEA come from the germline V gene. The CDR3 DNA reads as TGTGCCAGCAGCTTAGGAACTCAAGAGACCCAGTACTTC. This sequence encodes CASSLGTQETQYF.

CDR3 in amino acids: CASRPIGGAADQPQHF. The CDR3 nucleotides are TGTGCCAGCAGACCAATAGGGGGCGCGGCCGATCAGCCCCAGCATTTT. The V gene is TRBV28, the J gene TRBJ1-5; 7 bases line up with TRBD1. Germline values: CDR1 MDHEN, CDR2 SYDVKM. V lost 6 bases to trimming and J lost 5 bases; unmatched junction nucleotides: 13. This CDR3 has 16 residues.

This sequence joins TRBV5-4 and TRBJ1-2; TRBD1 agrees at 8 bases. The CDR3 sequence is 15 residues long. The V gene's germline CDR1 is SGHNT and CDR2 YYREEE (reference sequence). Losses at the gene ends were 0 bases for V and 5 bases for J; bases not matched to a gene: 6. In DNA, the CDR3 is TGTGCCAGCAGCTTGGGCAGGGGGCAGCCATATGGCTACACCTTC. Its protein is CASSLGRGQPYGYTF.

CDR3 in amino acids: CASEGTGYEQYF. In DNA, the CDR3 is TGTGCCAGCGAGGGTACTGGCTACGAGCAGTACTTC. This chain joins TRBV7-2 and TRBJ2-7; tentatively, D is TRBD2 (5 bases). The CDR3 has 12 amino acids. Per germline, CDR1 SGHTA and CDR2 FQGNSA. The germline V and J ends were trimmed by 8 bases and 3 bases, with 11 bases remaining between them.

V and J are TRBV11-3 and TRBJ2-5; D may be TRBD2 (6 bases). The CDR3 spans 15 residues. The germline V gene encodes CDR1 SGHNT and CDR2 YENEEA. V shed 4 bases and J shed 5 bases, with 17 bases lying between them. For the CDR3, the DNA is TGTGCCAGCAGCTCACGCGGGGCCCCGCGGGAGACCCAGTACTTC. It specifies CASSSRGAPRETQYF.

The chain combines TRBV28 with TRBJ2-1, with TRBD2 identical over 8 bases. Trimming removed 2 bases from V and 7 bases from J; junction bases left unmatched: 7. The germline CDR1 and CDR2 sequences are MDHEN and SYDVKM. The CDR3 contains 15 residues. CDR3 in DNA: TGTGCCAGCAGTTTAGTTTCTAGCGGGTTGAATGAGCAGTTCTTC. It translates to CASSLVSSGLNEQFF.

The chain couples TRBV5-5 to TRBJ2-7, with a tentative D call TRBD2 (7 bases). CDR3 length: 14 amino acids. Germline V CDR1 and CDR2: SGHKS, YYEKEE (reference sequence). The V end lost 4 bases, the J end lost 3 bases, and 14 bases lay between the germline ends. CDR3 in amino acids: CASSPTGGHYEQYF. The CDR3 DNA is TGTGCCAGCAGCCCGACGGGGGGCCACTACGAGCAGTACTTC.